The sequence of this T cell receptor (beta chain) was determined in a study of post-analysis software for immune sequencing data. Study-wide results and caveats: Five TRBV segments, including TRBV5-6, TRBV5-1 and TRBV20-1, were more frequent in patients than controls.

The TCR beta cDNA libraries carried unique molecular identifiers. From the PCR reads, TCRdb called clonotypes with MiXCR, one entry per CDR3 protein. This sample carries about 820,000 distinct CDR3 sequences, approximately 50% of them seen once, and the ten largest clones take around 4.5%. The CDR3 has 16 residues. V lost 4 bases and J lost 4; bases outside the gene matches: 8. Germline V gene data show CDR1 as SGHRS and CDR2 as YFSETQ. Concerning this clonotype itself: As yet, its antigen is unknown.

What was sequenced was blood. This clonotype was obtained from a girl between 10 and 17 years old with multiple sclerosis. The chain couples TRBV5-1 to TRBJ2-6; 7 bases agree with TRBD1. The DNA for the CDR3 is TGCGCCAGCAGCCCAACAGGGGTAGCCGGGGCCAACGTCCTGACTTTC. It codes for CASSPTGVAGANVLTF.